The rows below give T cell receptor beta chains drawn from one sample of a study of blood T cells in healthy people across ages. Each CDR3 protein is one row after TCRdb ran MiXCR on the 5' RACE reads. The sample lists 650,000 to 700,000 distinct CDR3 sequences; 52% were seen once. The material sequenced was blood. Receptor source: a woman of 80 years or more in good health. CDR3s include the opening cysteine and the closing phenylalanine or tryptophan. A D gene is named only where the DNA matches it firmly. Size tells how often a clone was seen (once, few, many) or the class of an expanded clone, and some rows leave it out.

cdr3_nt cdr3_aa j_call d_call v_call clone_size
TGCAGTGCTACCCCAACTTCGACCCAGTACTTC CSATPTSTQYF TRBJ2-5 . TRBV20-1 many
TGTGCCAGCAGTTACGAGGGAATTGGGACCTACAATGAGCAGTTCTTC CASSYEGIGTYNEQFF TRBJ2-1 . TRBV6-5 many
TGTGCCAGCAGCTGGGGGGGACCGACACAAGAGCAGTACTTC CASSWGGPTQEQYF TRBJ2-7 TRBD2 TRBV5-5 .
TGTGCCAGCTGTTCTGACTGGGGAGAGACCCAGTACTTC CASCSDWGETQYF TRBJ2-5 . TRBV6-6 few
TGCAGTGGGCCCCGACTCACAGATACGCAGTATTTT CSGPRLTDTQYF TRBJ2-3 . TRBV20-1 .
TGCAGTGCCTCATACAGGGGAGGAGATACGCAGTATTTT CSASYRGGDTQYF TRBJ2-3 . TRBV20-1 many
TGTGCCACGGAGGGACAGGGAACAGATACGCAGTATTTT CATEGQGTDTQYF TRBJ2-3 TRBD1 TRBV24-1 once
TGCAGTGCTCCTACAGGGGGGATCTACGATGAGCAGTACTTC CSAPTGGIYDEQYF TRBJ2-4 TRBD1 TRBV20-1 .
TGCGCCAGCAGCCAGCAGACAGGGGACCTAAATCAGCCCCAGCATTTT CASSQQTGDLNQPQHF TRBJ1-5 TRBD1 TRBV4-1 few
TGTGCCAGCAGTGGACTAGACATCGCACACAGAGATACGCAGTATTTT CASSGLDIAHRDTQYF TRBJ2-3 TRBD2 TRBV28 .
TGTGCCAGCAGCGATACAGTGGGATATGGCTACACCTTC CASSDTVGYGYTF TRBJ1-2 . TRBV5-6 .
TGCGCCAGCAGCCAATGGAAGCGGGGCATAGAACACAATGAGCAGTTCTTC CASSQWKRGIEHNEQFF TRBJ2-1 TRBD2 TRBV4-1 few
TGTGCCAGCAGCCAGGGGGGACGGGAGAATGAAAAACTGTTTTTT CASSQGGRENEKLFF TRBJ1-4 TRBD1 TRBV7-8 .
TGTGCCAGCACCAATCGGGGATGGGAGACCCAGTACTTC CASTNRGWETQYF TRBJ2-5 . TRBV6-1 .
TGTGCCAGCAGCCAAGAGGACGGGAATACGCAGTATTTT CASSQEDGNTQYF TRBJ2-3 . TRBV3-1 many
TGTGCCAGCAGTAGACTAGCGCGTCGGGAGACCCAGTACTTC CASSRLARRETQYF TRBJ2-5 TRBD2 TRBV12-3/TRBV12-4 .
TGTGCCTGCAGCGCCAGACTCCTACTCACAGATACGCAGTATTTT CACSARLLLTDTQYF TRBJ2-3 . TRBV3-1 once
TGTGCCAGCAGTTTCAACGGGCGCGAGCAGTTCTTC CASSFNGREQFF TRBJ2-1 . TRBV27 many
TGTGCCAGCAGCTTAGGGACACTCCTCTACGAGCAGTACTTC CASSLGTLLYEQYF TRBJ2-7 . TRBV7-4 .
TGTGCCAGCAGTGAATTAAGGCAGAATGAAGCTTTCTTT CASSELRQNEAFF TRBJ1-1 . TRBV2 .
TGTGCCAGCAGTAGGGAGAGCACAGATACGCAGTATTTT CASSRESTDTQYF TRBJ2-3 . TRBV2 many
TGTGCCAGCAGTTCCTACAGGGGCACTAATGAAAAACTGTTTTTT CASSSYRGTNEKLFF TRBJ1-4 TRBD1 TRBV28 .
TGCGCCAGCAGCCAAACGACTAGCGGGAACTACGAGCAGTACTTC CASSQTTSGNYEQYF TRBJ2-7 TRBD2 TRBV4-1 .
TGTGCCAGCAGCCAAAACCCGAATGAGCAGTTCTTC CASSQNPNEQFF TRBJ2-1 . TRBV27 .
TGCAGTGCGACCCAGGGGGCGTTATACAATGAGCAGTTCTTC CSATQGALYNEQFF TRBJ2-1 TRBD1 TRBV20-1 .
TGTGCCAGCAGTTACGGCGGGGCAGCCTACGAGCAGTACTTC CASSYGGAAYEQYF TRBJ2-7 . TRBV6-2/TRBV6-3 .
TGCGCCAGCAGCCGTAGCGGGAGTGGAGGAGATACGCAGTATTTT CASSRSGSGGDTQYF TRBJ2-3 TRBD2 TRBV4-1 .
TGTGCCAGCAGCCGACTAGCAAACCTTTACAATGAGCAGTACTTC CASSRLANLYNEQYF TRBJ2-7 TRBD2 TRBV5-6 .
TGCGCCAGCAGCCAAGATGAGGCAGGGGGATCCTTAAATGAGCAGTTCTTC CASSQDEAGGSLNEQFF TRBJ2-1 TRBD1 TRBV4-1 .
TGTGCCAGCAGTAACAACAGGGGTCGAGACACCTTC CASSNNRGRDTF TRBJ1-2 TRBD1 TRBV6-2/TRBV6-3 once
TGTGCCAGCAGCCAAGACGTGGGCGGGGCGGGCACAGATACGCAGTATTTT CASSQDVGGAGTDTQYF TRBJ2-3 . TRBV14 .
TGCGCCAGCAGCTTGGGTGGCAGGAGTAACTATGGCTACACCTTC CASSLGGRSNYGYTF TRBJ1-2 . TRBV5-1 few
TGCAGTGCTAGAGATACGGCTATCTACGAGCAGTACTTC CSARDTAIYEQYF TRBJ2-7 . TRBV20-1 many
TGTGCCAGCAGTCAGGGGTTCTCTGAGCAGTTCTTC CASSQGFSEQFF TRBJ2-1 . TRBV12-3/TRBV12-4 few
TGTGCCAGCAGCGCCATGCCCCTCTTGGGCGGTGAGCAGTTCTTC CASSAMPLLGGEQFF TRBJ2-1 . TRBV7-2 many
TGCAGTCAACTCCCCGGAAGCTCCTACAATGAGCAGTTCTTC CSQLPGSSYNEQFF TRBJ2-1 . TRBV20-1 once
TGTGCCAGCCACAAGTCTCCAGAGACCCAGTACTTC CASHKSPETQYF TRBJ2-5 . TRBV27 many
TGCAGTGCTAGATGGGGAGGGACACTACAAGAGACCCAGTACTTC CSARWGGTLQETQYF TRBJ2-5 . TRBV20-1 few
TGCGCCAGCAGCCAAGATCAGGGACAGCGAAATTCACCCCTCCACTTT CASSQDQGQRNSPLHF TRBJ1-6 TRBD1 TRBV4-1 .
TGTGCCTGGAGTGCAGAATGGGGAAATCAGCCCCAGCATTTT CAWSAEWGNQPQHF TRBJ1-5 . TRBV30 .
TGCGCCAGCAGCTTGGATGGGCGGGACGTTTACGAGCAGTACTTC CASSLDGRDVYEQYF TRBJ2-7 . TRBV5-1 .
TGTGCCAGCAGTTTGGAAGGGGGCGGTATTAGTGAGCAGTTCTTC CASSLEGGGISEQFF TRBJ2-1 TRBD1 TRBV12-3/TRBV12-4 many